This entry lists 5 T cell receptor beta chains sequenced from one sample in a study of cytomegalovirus exposure and HLA in healthy donors. Amplification used 60 Vbeta primers and 13 Jbeta primers. Sequenced by immunoSEQ multiplex PCR; TCRdb stores in-frame clones only, minus some. The table has about 170,000 clones, 65% to 80% seen once; the top ten hold roughly 2%. The sample taken for sequencing was PBMCs. These receptors were obtained from a female donor in good health and CMV-seronegative.

The chain uses TRBV6-1 and TRBJ2-7; TRBD1 matches 9 bases. Germline CDR1 is MNHNS and CDR2 is SASEGT. This CDR3 has 13 residues. Losses at the gene ends were 6 bases for V and 4 bases for J; bases not matched to a gene: 4. The CDR3 region is CASRGQGSYEQYF. CDR3 DNA: TGTGCCAGCAGGGGACAGGGTTCGTACGAGCAGTACTTC.

J is TRBJ2-5 and V is TRBV4-1; D is undetermined. CDR1 is MGHRA and CDR2 is YSYEKL in the germline V gene. Trimming shortened V by 2 bases and J by 1 base, and 11 bases separated the two germline ends. This CDR3 contains 15 residues. DNA of the CDR3: TGCGCCAGCAGCCAATTGCTAATTTTCCAAGAGACCCAGTACTTC. Translating gives CASSQLLIFQETQYF.

The V and J genes are TRBV7-9 and TRBJ2-2; 8 bases are shared with TRBD1. Losses at the gene ends were 8 bases for V and 3 bases for J; bases not matched to a gene: 8. CDR1 is SEHNR, CDR2 FQNEAQ, per germline (reference sequence). This CDR3 region has 15 residues. CDR3 amino acids: CASGQGARDTGELFF. As DNA, the CDR3 is TGTGCCAGCGGCCAGGGGGCGCGAGACACCGGGGAGCTGTTTTTT.

The chain carries TRBV6-5 and TRBJ1-2, with TRBD1 as a possible D gene (6 bases). V shed 1 base and J shed 8 bases, with 14 bases lying between them. The length of the CDR3 is 14 residues. The germline gives CDR1 MNHEY, CDR2 SVGAGI. CDR3 sequence: CASSYFSGAGGYTF. As DNA, the CDR3 is TGTGCCAGCAGTTACTTTTCAGGGGCCGGAGGCTACACCTTC.

The sample holds one count of this clone. The V gene is TRBV19, the J gene TRBJ1-1; D ambiguous. CDR1 and CDR2 from the germline V gene are LNHDA and SQIVND (reference sequence). The CDR3 runs to 14 residues. V was cut by 4 bases and J by 3 bases, with 12 bases left in between. CDR3 sequence: CASSRRPRDTEAFF. The CDR3 bases are TGTGCCAGTAGTAGGCGCCCACGGGACACTGAAGCTTTCTTT.